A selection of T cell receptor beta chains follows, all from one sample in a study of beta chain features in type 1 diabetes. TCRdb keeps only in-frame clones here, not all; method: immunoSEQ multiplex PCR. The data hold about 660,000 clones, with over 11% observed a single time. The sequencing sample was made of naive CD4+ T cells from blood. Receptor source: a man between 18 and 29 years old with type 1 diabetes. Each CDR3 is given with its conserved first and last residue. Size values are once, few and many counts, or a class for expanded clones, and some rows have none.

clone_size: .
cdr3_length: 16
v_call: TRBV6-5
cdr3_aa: CASSYSLQGGAGEQYF

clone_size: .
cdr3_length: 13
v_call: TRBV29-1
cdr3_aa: CSVVGGWLETQYF

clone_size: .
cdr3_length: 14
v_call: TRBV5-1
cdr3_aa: CASSLEVSTGELFF

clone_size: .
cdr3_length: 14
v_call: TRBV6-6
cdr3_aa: CASGPTTRSSEQYF

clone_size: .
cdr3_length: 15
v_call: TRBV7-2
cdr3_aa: CASSLGGGLYNEQFF

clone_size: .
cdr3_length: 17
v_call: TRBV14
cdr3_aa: CASSQPGTGQNSYEQYF

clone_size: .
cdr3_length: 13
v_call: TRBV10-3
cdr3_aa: CAISDRSTDTQYF

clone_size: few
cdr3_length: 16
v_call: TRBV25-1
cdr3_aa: CASSSPGHSQGQPQHF

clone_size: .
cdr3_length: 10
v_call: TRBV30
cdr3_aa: CAWTGTAQVF

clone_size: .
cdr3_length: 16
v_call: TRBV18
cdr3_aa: CASSPSHSPSYNEQFF

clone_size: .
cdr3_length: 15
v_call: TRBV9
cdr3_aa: CASSVGAGGFYEQYF

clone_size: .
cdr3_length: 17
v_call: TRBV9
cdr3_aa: CASSVGRGILGGETQYF

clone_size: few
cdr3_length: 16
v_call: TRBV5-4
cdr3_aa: CASSSGQFRDTDTQYF

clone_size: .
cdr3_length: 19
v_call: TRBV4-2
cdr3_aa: CASSQEIGTSGSRAYEQYF

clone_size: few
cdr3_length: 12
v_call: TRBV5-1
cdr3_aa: CASSSTRLGQFF

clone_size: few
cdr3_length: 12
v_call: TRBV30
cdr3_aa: CAWSLPGYGYTF

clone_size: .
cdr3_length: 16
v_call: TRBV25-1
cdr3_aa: CASSDLASGAYNEQFF

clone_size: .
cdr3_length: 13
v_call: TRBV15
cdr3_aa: CATSRKDGYEQYF

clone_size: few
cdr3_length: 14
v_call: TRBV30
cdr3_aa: CAWQLAGGAYEQYF

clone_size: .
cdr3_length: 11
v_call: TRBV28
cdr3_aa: CASVMNGGYTF

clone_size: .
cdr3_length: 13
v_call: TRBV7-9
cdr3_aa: CASSLANAYGYTF

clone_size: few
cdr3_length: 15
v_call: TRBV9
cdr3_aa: CASSAGQLSYNEQFF

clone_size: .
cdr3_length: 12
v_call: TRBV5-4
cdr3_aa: CASSFQGTEAFF

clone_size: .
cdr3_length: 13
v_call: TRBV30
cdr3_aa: CAWRGVYNSPLHF

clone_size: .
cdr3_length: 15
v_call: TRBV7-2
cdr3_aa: CASSLAGSGQETQYF

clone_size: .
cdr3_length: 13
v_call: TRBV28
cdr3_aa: CASSSQGRDTQYF

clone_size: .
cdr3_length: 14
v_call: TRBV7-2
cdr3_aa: CASSRDRGTETQYF

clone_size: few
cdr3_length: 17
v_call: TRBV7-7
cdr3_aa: CASSSYPGTNTYNEQFF

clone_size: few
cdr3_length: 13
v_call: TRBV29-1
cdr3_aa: CSVAGRMNTEAFF

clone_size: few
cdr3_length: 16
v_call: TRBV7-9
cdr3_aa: CASSPIGGRSTDTQYF

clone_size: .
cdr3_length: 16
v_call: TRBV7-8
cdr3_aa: CASSLLAGPTYNEQFF

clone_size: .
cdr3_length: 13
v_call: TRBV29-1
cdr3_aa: CSVAGQLNTEAFF

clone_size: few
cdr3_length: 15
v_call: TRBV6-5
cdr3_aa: CASSYSLAGGGTQYF

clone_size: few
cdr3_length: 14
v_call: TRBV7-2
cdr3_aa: CASSEQGGPYEQYF

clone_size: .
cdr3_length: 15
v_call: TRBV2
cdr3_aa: CASSFLAGAPNEQFF

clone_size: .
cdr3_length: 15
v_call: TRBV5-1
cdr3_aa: CASSLTDSGANVLTF

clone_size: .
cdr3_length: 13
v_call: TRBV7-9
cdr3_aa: CASSRTGNTEAFF

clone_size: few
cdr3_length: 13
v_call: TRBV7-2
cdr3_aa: CASSLTGAYEQYF

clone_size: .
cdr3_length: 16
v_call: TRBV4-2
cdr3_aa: CASSQDGIGTYNEQFF

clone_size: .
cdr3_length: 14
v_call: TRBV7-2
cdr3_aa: CASSAGASPVEQYF

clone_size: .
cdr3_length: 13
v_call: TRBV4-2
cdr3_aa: CASSLGGTGELFF

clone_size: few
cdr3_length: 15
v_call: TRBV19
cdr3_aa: CASSSRQGMSGELFF

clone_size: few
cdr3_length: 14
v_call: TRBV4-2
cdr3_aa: CASSQVSARDTQYF

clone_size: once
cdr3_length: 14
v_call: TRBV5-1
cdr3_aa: CASSSGTLNTEAFF

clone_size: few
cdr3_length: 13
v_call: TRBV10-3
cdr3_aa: CAISGGAGDEQYF

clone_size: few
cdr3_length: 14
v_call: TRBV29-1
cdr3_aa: CSVGFGVVADTQYF

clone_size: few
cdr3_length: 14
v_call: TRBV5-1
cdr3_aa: CASSVGLVRYEQYF

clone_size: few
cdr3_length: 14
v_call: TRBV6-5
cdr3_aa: CASTNNRVPYEQYF

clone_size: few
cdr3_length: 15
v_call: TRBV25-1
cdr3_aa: CASSSGGTGANVLTF

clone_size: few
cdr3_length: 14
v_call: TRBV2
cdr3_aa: CASSPEQGNQPQHF

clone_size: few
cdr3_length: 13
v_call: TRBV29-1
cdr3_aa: CSVVQGIGNTIYF

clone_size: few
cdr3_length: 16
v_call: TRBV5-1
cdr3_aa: CASSLVKTGGTGELFF

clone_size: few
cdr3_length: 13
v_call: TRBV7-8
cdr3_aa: CASSFNRGNEQFF

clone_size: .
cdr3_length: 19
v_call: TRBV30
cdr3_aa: CAWSRGLAGKVESTDTQYF

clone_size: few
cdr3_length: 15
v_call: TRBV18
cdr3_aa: CASSLGPRNTDTQYF

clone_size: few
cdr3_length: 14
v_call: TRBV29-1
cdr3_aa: CSVVRTSGTDTQYF

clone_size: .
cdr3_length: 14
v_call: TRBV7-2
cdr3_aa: CASSRYRDQDTQYF

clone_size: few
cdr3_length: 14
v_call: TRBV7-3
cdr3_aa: CASSSQGAGSPLHF

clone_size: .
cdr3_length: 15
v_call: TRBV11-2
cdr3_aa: CASSSAILLNSRQFF

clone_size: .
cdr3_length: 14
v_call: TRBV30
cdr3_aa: CAWSLGGPNYGYTF